This T cell receptor beta chain was retrieved from a study of T cell changes during pregnancy in multiple sclerosis (dated by TCRdb to the late 2010s). About the full investigation: The study looked at changes in the T cell repertoire across pregnancy in women with multiple sclerosis.

V has 3 bases trimmed and J has 7 bases trimmed; junction bases matching no gene number 2. CDR3 length: 14 amino acids, cysteine to phenylalanine. Just CDR3 DNA is preserved here, 42 bases in frame from base 1. Sequences MNHEY (CDR1) and SMNVEV (CDR2) are obtained from the germline V gene (reference sequence). Worth noting for this clone: It lacks a known antigen. Per-nucleotide qualities are absent, and no much larger clonotype sits a single base away.

Preparation of the library involved the immunoSEQ multiplex PCR assay. Imported from immuneACCESS, the table was reduced by TCRdb to in-frame sequences with V and J called. These copies leave out some clones; in studies compared against another copy, an unresolved V gene accounts for under half, and the cause of the remainder is not known. The table for this sample lists 45,000 to 50,000 clones; about 91% of them were counted only once. The ten largest clonotypes hold around 10% of the sample. Sequenced material: CD8+ T cells from peripheral blood mononuclear cells, taken after pregnancy. This clonotype originated in a female donor with multiple sclerosis, enrolled in a pregnancy study. The sequence links TRBV27 to TRBJ2-2; 10 central bases correspond to TRBD2. CDR3 sequence: CASSLASGGGELFF. The nucleotide sequence is given as TGTGCCAGCAGTTTGGCTAGCGGGGGCGGGGAGCTGTTTTTT.